The 24 T cell receptor beta chains below come from one sample, sequenced in a study of T cell responses to AZD1222 COVID-19 vaccine (dated by TCRdb to the early 2020s). The library was obtained by the immunoSEQ multiplex PCR assay. Imported from immuneACCESS, the table was reduced by TCRdb to in-frame sequences with V and J called. These copies leave out some clones; in studies compared against another copy, an unresolved V gene accounts for under half, and the cause of the remainder is not known. Present in this sample are around 130,000 clones, 85% to 95% of which were seen just once. The top ten clonotypes cover 0.9% to 0.95% of the sample. This sample's time point label indicates: baseline before first vaccination. This specimen was peripheral blood, taken on day 0 of AZD1222 vaccination. All receptors come from an adult in good health.

The V and J genes are TRBV10-3 and TRBJ2-7; 12 nucleotides agree with TRBD1. The V and J ends lost 10 bases and 4 bases, in that order; junction bases with no gene match: 14. Germline V CDR1 and CDR2: ENHRY, SYGVKD. The CDR3 contains 16 residues. For the CDR3, the DNA is TGTGCCAGCATGGGACAGGGGGCTTCCATTGTGTACGAGCAGTACTTC. Amino acid sequence: CASMGQGASIVYEQYF.

The chain joins TRBV7-9 to TRBJ1-2; D gene ambiguous. V lost 3 bases, J lost 8 bases, and 13 bases lay in between. The CDR3 extends over 13 amino acids. Looked up from germline, CDR1 is SEHNR and CDR2 is FQNEAQ (reference sequence). CDR3 in DNA: TGTGCCAGCAGCTTCACCTTGGAGCAGGGCTACACCTTC. This encodes CASSFTLEQGYTF. Supplemented by reference TRBV7-9 and TRBJ1-2, the full variable domain reads DTGVSQNPRHKITKRGQNVTFRCDPISEHNRLYWYRQTLGQGPEFLTYFQNEAQLEKSRLLSDRFSAERPKGSFSTLEIQRTEQGDSAMYLCASSFTLEQGYTFGSGTRLTVV.

The V call is TRBV2, the J call TRBJ1-6; 7 nucleotides line up with TRBD1. J gave up 0 bases and V 9 bases, and 5 bases lay outside the gene matches. The CDR3 has 15 residues. Germline loops: CDR1 SNHLY, CDR2 FYNNEI. The CDR3 coding sequence is TGTGCCAGTTGTCGGGACAGCTCCTATAATTCACCCCTCCACTTT. Its translation is CASCRDSSYNSPLHF.

The chain uses TRBV6-5 and TRBJ1-6, with 10 bases that match TRBD1. The CDR3 has 15 amino acids. V lost 0 bases, J lost 10 bases, and 3 bases stayed unmatched. Germline CDR1 is MNHEY and CDR2 is SVGAGI. The CDR3 loop is CASSYSGTGVSPLHF. The CDR3, as DNA: TGTGCCAGCAGTTACTCAGGGACAGGGGTCTCACCCCTCCACTTT.

The CDR3 bases are TGTGCCAGCAGCCAAGATGTGTTGGGGCCTCTCAACTATGGCTACACCTTC. Its translation: CASSQDVLGPLNYGYTF. The chain has TRBV4-2 and TRBJ1-2; D may be TRBD1 (5 bases). Trimming stripped 0 bases from V and 2 bases from J, with 16 bases between. Germline V gene sequence: CDR1 LGHNA, CDR2 YNFKEQ. The CDR3 spans 17 residues.

The chain recombines TRBV6-6 with TRBJ2-7; the D is unclear. CDR3 size: 14 residues. V was pared by 2 bases and J by 3 bases, with 11 bases between. CDR1 is MNHNY and CDR2 is SVGAGI in the germline V gene (reference sequence). Here the CDR3 DNA reads TGTGCCAGCAGTTACGGGCAGGATAGCTACGAGCAGTACTTC. Its translation is CASSYGQDSYEQYF.

This sequence joins TRBV5-8 and TRBJ1-3; D unresolved. The V gene lost 0 bases and the J gene lost 3 bases, with 10 bases spanning the gap. The length of the CDR3 is 15 residues. CDR1 is SGHTS and CDR2 is YDEGEE in the germline V gene. CDR3 amino acids: CASSLGALDGNTIYF. The CDR3 bases are TGTGCCAGCAGCTTGGGGGCCTTGGATGGAAACACCATATATTTT.

The chain has TRBV18 and TRBJ1-2, with 8 bases identical to TRBD1. The V segment lost 5 bases and the J segment 7 bases; nucleotides outside the gene matches: 3. The germline V gene encodes CDR1 KGHSH and CDR2 LQKENI. This CDR3 region has 12 residues. This chain's CDR3 is CASSAGTGGYTF. CDR3 nucleotide sequence: TGTGCCAGCTCAGCCGGGACAGGTGGCTACACCTTC.

The chain carries TRBV4-1 and TRBJ1-2, with D possibly TRBD1 on 5 matching bases. CDR1 MGHRA and CDR2 YSYEKL come from the germline V gene. The CDR3 totals 16 residues. Trimming took 0 bases from V and 5 from J, leaving 16 bases between them. CDR3 nucleotide sequence: TGCGCCAGCAGCCAAGATGAGGCAGGGCTGAGGTATGGCTACACCTTC. This translates into CASSQDEAGLRYGYTF.

The CDR3 here is CASSSLGTANTEAFF. The CDR3 DNA reads as TGTGCCAGCAGTTCACTAGGGACGGCGAACACTGAAGCTTTCTTT. The genes are TRBV27 and TRBJ1-1; weak D call: TRBD1 (5 bases). V was trimmed by 4 bases and J by 1 base, leaving 13 bases between them. From germline, CDR1 is MNHEY and CDR2 SMNVEV (reference sequence). The CDR3 has 15 residues.

The chain combines TRBV6-5 with TRBJ1-5; D is ambiguous. V gave up 5 bases and J gave up 0 bases, with 8 bases separating them. Germline CDR1 reads MNHEY; CDR2 reads SVGAGI. The CDR3 sequence is 14 residues long. Here the CDR3 DNA reads TGTGCCAGCAGTACTCACTATAGCAATCAGCCCCAGCATTTT. It encodes CASSTHYSNQPQHF.

This chain connects TRBV29-1 to TRBJ2-1; D is unresolved. Germline V CDR1 and CDR2: SQVTM, ANQGSEA. V lost 0 bases, J lost 7 bases, and 10 bases lay in between. The CDR3 consists of 13 residues. DNA for the CDR3: TGCAGCGTTGAAGAAGTTGTGGCGAATGAGCAGTTCTTC. Translation gives CSVEEVVANEQFF.

The genes are TRBV6-5 and TRBJ2-5; 10 nucleotides align to TRBD2. V was clipped by 6 bases and J by 2 bases; unmatched bases: 3. This CDR3 is built from 14 residues. Germline values: CDR1 MNHEY, CDR2 SVGAGI. CDR3 coding DNA: TGTGCCAGCAGGAGAGCGGGGGGGCAAGAGACCCAGTACTTC. It specifies CASRRAGGQETQYF.

The chain combines TRBV7-9 with TRBJ1-1; D remains ambiguous. The ends were cut back, 4 bases at V and 2 bases at J, with 11 bases in the middle. CDR3 length: 14 amino acids. Germline assignment: CDR1 SEHNR and CDR2 FQNEAQ (reference sequence). As DNA, the CDR3 is TGTGCCAGCAGCTCGGACCCTCTTAACACTGAAGCTTTCTTT. Its translation is CASSSDPLNTEAFF. The full variable domain, in which reference TRBV7-9 and TRBJ1-1 provide the parts outside the CDR3, is DTGVSQNPRHKITKRGQNVTFRCDPISEHNRLYWYRQTLGQGPEFLTYFQNEAQLEKSRLLSDRFSAERPKGSFSTLEIQRTEQGDSAMYLCASSSDPLNTEAFFGQGTRLTVV.

This sequence joins TRBV6-5 and TRBJ1-5; D not certain. The germline V and J ends were trimmed by 6 bases and 4 bases, with 4 bases remaining between them. The V gene's germline CDR1 is MNHEY and CDR2 SVGAGI. The CDR3 extends over 11 amino acids. The CDR3 nucleotides read TGTGCCAGCAGCATAAATCAGCCCCAGCATTTT. This sequence encodes CASSINQPQHF.

DNA of the CDR3: TGTGCCAGCAGCCAACTGTCGGGGAACGGCTACACCTTC. It translates to CASSQLSGNGYTF. V usage is TRBV3-1 (or the pseudogene TRBV3-2) and J usage is TRBJ1-2; no clear D gene. Looked up from germline, CDR1 is LGHDT and CDR2 is YNNKEL (reference sequence). The ends were cut back, 2 bases at V and 8 bases at J, with 12 bases in the middle. This CDR3 is 13 amino acids long.

This clone occurred once. The J gene is TRBJ1-2, the V gene TRBV5-6; the D gene is possibly TRBD1 (5 bases). CDR1 and CDR2 (germline): SGHDT, YYEEEE. With 2 bases removed from V and 3 bases from J, the gap between germline ends came to 17 bases. CDR3 size: 16 residues. CDR3 sequence reads: CASSFGVEGSDYGYTF. CDR3 sequence (DNA): TGTGCCAGCAGCTTCGGGGTTGAGGGGTCAGACTATGGCTACACCTTC. Filled out from reference TRBV5-6 and TRBJ1-2, the complete variable domain reads DAGVTQSPTHLIKTRGQQVTLRCSPKSGHDTVSWYQQALGQGPQFIFQYYEEEERQRGNFPDRFSGHQFPNYSSELNVNALLLGDSALYLCASSFGVEGSDYGYTFGSGTRLTVV.

The chain carries TRBV25-1 and TRBJ2-1, with D possibly being TRBD1 (5 bases). The CDR3 totals 14 residues. V was clipped by 2 bases and J by 6 bases, with 11 bases between them. Germline loops: CDR1 MGHDK, CDR2 SYGVNS. CDR3: CASSETTARNEQFF. Here the CDR3 DNA reads TGTGCCAGCAGTGAAACGACAGCTCGCAATGAGCAGTTCTTC.

The V and J genes are TRBV6-5 and TRBJ1-2; D call uncertain. Trimming stripped 2 bases from V and 4 bases from J, with 11 bases between. Per germline, CDR1 MNHEY and CDR2 SVGAGI. The length of the CDR3 is 14 residues. The CDR3, as DNA: TGTGCCAGCAGTTACGCTGAATCGGTCTATGGCTACACCTTC. Encoded protein: CASSYAESVYGYTF.

The rearrangement joins TRBV5-4 to TRBJ1-2, with 10 bases matching TRBD1. From germline, CDR1 is SGHNT and CDR2 YYREEE (reference sequence). The CDR3 consists of 15 residues. V lost 1 base to trimming and J lost 6 bases; unmatched junction nucleotides: 6. In DNA, the CDR3 is TGTGCCAGCAGCTTGAATGGACAGGGGGGCAATGGCTACACCTTC. It yields the protein CASSLNGQGGNGYTF.

CDR3 in DNA: TGTGCCAGCAGCTTGGGGGTATATGGCTACACCTTC. It encodes CASSLGVYGYTF. This chain joins TRBV7-9 and TRBJ1-2, with D possibly being TRBD1 (5 bases). The CDR3 spans 12 residues. In germline, CDR1 is SEHNR, CDR2 FQNEAQ (reference sequence). The V and J ends lost 3 bases and 5 bases respectively, with 7 bases between them.

This chain links TRBV19 with TRBJ2-1; D not resolved. CDR3 length equals 11 residues. The germline gives CDR1 LNHDA, CDR2 SQIVND (reference sequence). Trimming removed 3 bases at V and 10 bases at J, with 7 bases between. The CDR3, as DNA: TGTGCCAGTAGTATGAAGTGGGAGCAGTTCTTC. Encoded protein: CASSMKWEQFF.

J is TRBJ1-2 and V is TRBV11-2; D might be TRBD1 (6 bases). From germline, CDR1 is SGHAT and CDR2 FQNNGV. CDR3 length equals 15 residues. Trimming cost V 1 base and J 6 bases, with 15 bases left between them. The DNA for the CDR3 is TGTGCCAGCAGCTTAGTGGACGGAGGGACACATGGCTACACCTTC. As protein: CASSLVDGGTHGYTF. Full variable domain (remainder filled in from reference TRBV11-2 and TRBJ1-2): EAGVAQSPRYKIIEKRQSVAFWCNPISGHATLYWYQQILGQGPKLLIQFQNNGVVDDSQLPKDRFSAERLKGVDSTLKIQPAKLEDSAVYLCASSLVDGGTHGYTFGSGTRLTVV.

V is TRBV14 and J is TRBJ2-2; no clear D gene. The CDR3 runs 17 residues. The V and J ends lost 4 bases and 2 bases respectively, with 17 bases between them. Per germline, CDR1 SGHDN and CDR2 FVKESK. CDR3 in amino acids: CASSLQPGVANTGELFF. The CDR3 nucleotides are TGTGCCAGCAGCCTACAACCGGGCGTCGCAAACACCGGGGAGCTGTTTTTT.